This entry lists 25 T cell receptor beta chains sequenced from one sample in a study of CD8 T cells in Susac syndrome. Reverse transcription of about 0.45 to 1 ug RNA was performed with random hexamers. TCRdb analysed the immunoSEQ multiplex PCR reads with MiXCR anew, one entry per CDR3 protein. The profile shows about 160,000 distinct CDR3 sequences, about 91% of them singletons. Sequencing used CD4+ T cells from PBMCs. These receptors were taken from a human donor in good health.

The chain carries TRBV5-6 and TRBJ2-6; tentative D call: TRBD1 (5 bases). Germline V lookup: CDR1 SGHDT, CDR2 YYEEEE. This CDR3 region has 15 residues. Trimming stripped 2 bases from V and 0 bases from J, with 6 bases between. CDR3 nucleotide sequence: TGTGCCAGCAGCTTAGGGGCCTCTGGGGCCAACGTCCTGACTTTC. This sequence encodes CASSLGASGANVLTF. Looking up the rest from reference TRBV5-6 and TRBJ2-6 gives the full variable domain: DAGVTQSPTHLIKTRGQQVTLRCSPKSGHDTVSWYQQALGQGPQFIFQYYEEEERQRGNFPDRFSGHQFPNYSSELNVNALLLGDSALYLCASSLGASGANVLTFGAGSRLTVL.

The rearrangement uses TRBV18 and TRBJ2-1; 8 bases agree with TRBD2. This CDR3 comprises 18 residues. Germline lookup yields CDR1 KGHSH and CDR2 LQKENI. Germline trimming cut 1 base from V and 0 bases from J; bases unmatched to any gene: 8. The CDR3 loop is CASSPLQREPSSYNEQFF. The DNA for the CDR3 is TGTGCCAGCTCACCACTTCAGCGGGAGCCATCCTCCTACAATGAGCAGTTCTTC.

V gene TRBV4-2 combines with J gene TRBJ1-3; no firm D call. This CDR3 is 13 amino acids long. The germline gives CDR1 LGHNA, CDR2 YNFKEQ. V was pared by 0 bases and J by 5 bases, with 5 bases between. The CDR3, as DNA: TGTGCCAGCAGCCAAGATAAAAGAAACACCATATATTTT. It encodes CASSQDKRNTIYF.

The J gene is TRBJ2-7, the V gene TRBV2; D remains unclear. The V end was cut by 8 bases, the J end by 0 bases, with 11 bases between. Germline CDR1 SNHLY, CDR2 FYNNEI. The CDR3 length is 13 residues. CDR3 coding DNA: TGTGCCAGCGTGGGCAGACTCTCCTACGAGCAGTACTTC. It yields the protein CASVGRLSYEQYF.

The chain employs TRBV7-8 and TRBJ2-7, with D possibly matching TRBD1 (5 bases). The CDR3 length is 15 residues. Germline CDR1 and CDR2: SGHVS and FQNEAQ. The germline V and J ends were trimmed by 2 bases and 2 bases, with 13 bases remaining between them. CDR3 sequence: CASSLRGHSAYEQYF. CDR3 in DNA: TGTGCCAGCAGCTTAAGGGGTCACTCGGCCTACGAGCAGTACTTC. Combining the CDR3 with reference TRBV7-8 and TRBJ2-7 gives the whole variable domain GAGVSQSPRYKVAKRGQDVALRCDPISGHVSLFWYQQALGQGPEFLTYFQNEAQLDKSGLPSDRFFAERPEGSVSTLKIQRTQQEDSAVYLCASSLRGHSAYEQYFGPGTRLTVT.

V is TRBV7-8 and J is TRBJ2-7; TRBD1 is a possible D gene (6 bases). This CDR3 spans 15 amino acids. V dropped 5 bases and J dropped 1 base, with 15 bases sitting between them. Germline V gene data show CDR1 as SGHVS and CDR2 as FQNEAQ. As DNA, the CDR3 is TGTGCCAGCAGCCCCTCGGGACACCTTTCCTACGAGCAGTACTTC. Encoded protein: CASSPSGHLSYEQYF.

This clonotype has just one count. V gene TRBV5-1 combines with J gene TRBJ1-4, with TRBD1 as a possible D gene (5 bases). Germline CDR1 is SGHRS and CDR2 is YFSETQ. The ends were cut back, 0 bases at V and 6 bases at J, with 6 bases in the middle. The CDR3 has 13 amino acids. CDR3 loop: CASSLEGHEKLFF. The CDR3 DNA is TGCGCCAGCAGCTTGGAGGGGCATGAAAAACTGTTTTTT. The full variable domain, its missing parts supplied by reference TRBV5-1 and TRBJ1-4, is KAGVTQTPRYLIKTRGQQVTLSCSPISGHRSVSWYQQTPGQGLQFLFEYFSETQRNKGNFPGRFSGRQFSNSRSEMNVSTLELGDSALYLCASSLEGHEKLFFGSGTQLSVL.

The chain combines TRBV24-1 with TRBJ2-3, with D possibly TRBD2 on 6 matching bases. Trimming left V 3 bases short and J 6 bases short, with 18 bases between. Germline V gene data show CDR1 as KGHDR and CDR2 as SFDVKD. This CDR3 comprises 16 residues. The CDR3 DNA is TGTGCCACCAGTGATCGACGCTTCGACCGGGGGGATACGCAGTATTTT. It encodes CATSDRRFDRGDTQYF.

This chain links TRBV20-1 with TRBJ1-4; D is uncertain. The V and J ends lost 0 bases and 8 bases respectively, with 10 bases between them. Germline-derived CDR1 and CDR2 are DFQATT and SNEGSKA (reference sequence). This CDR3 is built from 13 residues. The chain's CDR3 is CSAREGSAEKLFF. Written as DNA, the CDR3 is TGCAGTGCTAGAGAGGGCAGCGCCGAAAAACTGTTTTTT.

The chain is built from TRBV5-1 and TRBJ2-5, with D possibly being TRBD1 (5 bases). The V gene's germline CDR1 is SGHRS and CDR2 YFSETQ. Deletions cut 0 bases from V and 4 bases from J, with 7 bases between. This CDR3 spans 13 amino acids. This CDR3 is CASSLETAETQYF. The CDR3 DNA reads TGCGCCAGCAGCTTGGAGACAGCAGAGACCCAGTACTTC.

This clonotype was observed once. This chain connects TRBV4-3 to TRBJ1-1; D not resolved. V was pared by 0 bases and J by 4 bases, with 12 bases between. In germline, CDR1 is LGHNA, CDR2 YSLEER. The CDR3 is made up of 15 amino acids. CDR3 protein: CASSQDLFRVTEAFF. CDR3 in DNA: TGCGCCAGCAGCCAAGATCTGTTTAGGGTCACTGAAGCTTTCTTT.

CDR3 protein: CSAPTDPSGEQYF. The CDR3 coding sequence is TGCAGTGCTCCCACCGACCCGTCTGGCGAGCAGTACTTC. The chain has TRBV20-1 and TRBJ2-7; D call uncertain. The CDR3 extends over 13 amino acids. The germline V gene has CDR1 DFQATT and CDR2 SNEGSKA (reference sequence). V lost 5 bases and J 6 bases, leaving 17 bases between the germline ends.

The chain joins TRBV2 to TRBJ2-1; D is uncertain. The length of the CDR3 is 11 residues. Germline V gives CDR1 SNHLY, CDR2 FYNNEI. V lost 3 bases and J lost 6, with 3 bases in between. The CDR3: CASSERNEQFF. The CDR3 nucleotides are TGTGCCAGCAGTGAGCGCAATGAGCAGTTCTTC.

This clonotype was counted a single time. This CDR3 is CASRTVGHLITDTQYF. CDR3 in DNA: TGTGCCAGCAGGACAGTGGGACACCTCATCACAGATACGCAGTATTTT. V is TRBV28 and J is TRBJ2-3; TRBD1 might be the D (6 bases). Germline CDR1 reads MDHEN; CDR2 reads SYDVKM. V lost 6 bases to trimming and J lost 2 bases, with 18 bases between them. This CDR3 region has 16 residues.

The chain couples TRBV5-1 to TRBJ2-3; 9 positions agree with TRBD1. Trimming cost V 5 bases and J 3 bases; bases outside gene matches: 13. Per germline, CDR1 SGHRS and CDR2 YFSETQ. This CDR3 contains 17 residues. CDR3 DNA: TGCGCCAGCAGTCCGGGGGCCACAGGGGGCGATACAGATACGCAGTATTTT. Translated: CASSPGATGGDTDTQYF.

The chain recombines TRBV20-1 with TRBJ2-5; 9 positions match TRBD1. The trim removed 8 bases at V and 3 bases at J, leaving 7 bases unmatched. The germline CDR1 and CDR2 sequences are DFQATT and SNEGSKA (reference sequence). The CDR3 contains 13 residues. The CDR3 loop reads CSTLRDREETQYF. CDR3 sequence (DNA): TGCAGTACACTCCGGGACAGGGAAGAGACCCAGTACTTC.

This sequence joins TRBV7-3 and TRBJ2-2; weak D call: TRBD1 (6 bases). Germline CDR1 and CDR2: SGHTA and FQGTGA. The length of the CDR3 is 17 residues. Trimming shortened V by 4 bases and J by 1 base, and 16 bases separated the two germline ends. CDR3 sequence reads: CASSSYPGRGNTGELFF. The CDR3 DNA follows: TGTGCCAGCAGCTCCTATCCCGGCAGGGGGAACACCGGGGAGCTGTTTTTT.

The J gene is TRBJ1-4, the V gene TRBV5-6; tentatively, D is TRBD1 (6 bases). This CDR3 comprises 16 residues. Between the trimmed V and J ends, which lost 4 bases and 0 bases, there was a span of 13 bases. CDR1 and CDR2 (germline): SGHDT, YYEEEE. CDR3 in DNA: TGTGCCAGCAGCAGGGGGTGGGAGGCAACTAATGAAAAACTGTTTTTT. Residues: CASSRGWEATNEKLFF.

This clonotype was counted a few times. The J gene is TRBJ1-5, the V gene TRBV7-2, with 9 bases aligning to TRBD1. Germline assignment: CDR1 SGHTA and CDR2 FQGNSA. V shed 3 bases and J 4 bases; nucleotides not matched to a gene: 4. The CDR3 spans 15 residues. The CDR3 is CASSFTGGGNQPQHF. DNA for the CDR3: TGTGCCAGCAGCTTTACAGGGGGCGGAAATCAGCCCCAGCATTTT.

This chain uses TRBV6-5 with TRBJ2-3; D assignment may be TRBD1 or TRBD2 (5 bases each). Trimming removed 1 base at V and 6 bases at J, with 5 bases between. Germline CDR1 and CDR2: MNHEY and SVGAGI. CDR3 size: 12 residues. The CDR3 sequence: CASSYWGDTQYF. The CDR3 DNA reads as TGTGCCAGCAGTTACTGGGGGGATACGCAGTATTTT.

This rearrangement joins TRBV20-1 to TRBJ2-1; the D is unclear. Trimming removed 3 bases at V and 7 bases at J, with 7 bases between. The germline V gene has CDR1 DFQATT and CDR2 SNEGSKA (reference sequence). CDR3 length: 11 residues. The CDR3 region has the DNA TGCAGTGCTAGCAATAATAATGAGCAGTTCTTC. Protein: CSASNNNEQFF.

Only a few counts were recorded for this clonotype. CDR3 protein: CASSLMNTEAFF. The DNA for the CDR3 is TGTGCCAGCAGTCTCATGAACACTGAAGCTTTCTTT. The rearrangement joins TRBV12-3 or TRBV12-4 to TRBJ1-1; D is ambiguous. V was pared by 5 bases and J by 0 bases, with 4 bases between. CDR3 size: 12 residues.

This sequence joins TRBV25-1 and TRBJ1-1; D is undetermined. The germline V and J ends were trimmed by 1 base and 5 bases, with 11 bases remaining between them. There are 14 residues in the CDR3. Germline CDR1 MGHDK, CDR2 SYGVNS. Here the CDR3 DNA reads TGTGCCAGCAGTGAATCCCAAGCCTGGACTGAAGCTTTCTTT. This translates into CASSESQAWTEAFF.

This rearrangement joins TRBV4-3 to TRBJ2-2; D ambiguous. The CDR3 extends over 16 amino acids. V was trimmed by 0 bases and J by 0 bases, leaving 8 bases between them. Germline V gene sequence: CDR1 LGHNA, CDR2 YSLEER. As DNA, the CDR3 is TGCGCCAGCAGCCAAGAGGGCGGAACGAACACCGGGGAGCTGTTTTTT. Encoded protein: CASSQEGGTNTGELFF.

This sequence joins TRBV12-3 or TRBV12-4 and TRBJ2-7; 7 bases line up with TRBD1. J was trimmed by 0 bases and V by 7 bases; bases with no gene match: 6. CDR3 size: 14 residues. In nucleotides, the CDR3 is TGTGCCAGCAAGACGGGACAGAGCTCCTACGAGCAGTACTTC. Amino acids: CASKTGQSSYEQYF.